The 13 T cell receptor beta chains reported below all come from one sample, sequenced in a study of shared clonotypes between healthy human individuals. Only in-frame clones appear in the TCRdb table, and some are missing; sequencing was by immunoSEQ multiplex PCR. This sample yields 550,000 to 700,000 clones, of which about 80% are seen a single time; 1.5% to 2% belongs to the top ten. The sample taken for sequencing was memory CD4+ T cells sorted from blood. Specified subset: CD45RA-negative fraction. The receptors stem from a woman aged 30 to 39 in good health.

The J gene is TRBJ1-2, the V gene TRBV28, with D maybe TRBD1 (5 bases). The V and J ends lost 6 bases and 0 bases respectively, with 20 bases between them. CDR1 is MDHEN and CDR2 is SYDVKM in the germline V gene. The CDR3 totals 17 residues. CDR3 loop: CASSPGLPLTANYGYTF. The DNA of the CDR3 is TGTGCCAGCAGCCCAGGGCTCCCCCTAACTGCTAACTATGGCTACACCTTC.

The chain couples TRBV29-1 to TRBJ1-2, with no clear D. V lost 6 bases and J lost 5, with 19 bases in between. The CDR3 runs to 14 residues. CDR1 is SQVTM and CDR2 is ANQGSEA in the germline V gene. DNA of the CDR3: TGCAGCGTGAAAAAGGACGTTGGGGTATATGGCTACACCTTC. Amino acid sequence: CSVKKDVGVYGYTF. The full variable domain, completed using reference TRBV29-1 and TRBJ1-2, is SAVISQKPSRDICQRGTSLTIQCQVDSQVTMMFWYRQQPGQSLTLIATANQGSEATYESGFVIDKFPISRPNLTFSTLTVSNMSPEDSSIYLCSVKKDVGVYGYTFGSGTRLTVV.

V usage is TRBV6-1 and J usage is TRBJ1-1, with D possibly being TRBD1 (6 bases). In germline, CDR1 is MNHNS, CDR2 SASEGT. The CDR3 has 17 amino acids. The germline V and J ends were trimmed by 4 bases and 0 bases, with 18 bases remaining between them. DNA for the CDR3: TGTGCCAGCAGTGTCACAGGGTCTCGATACTTGAACACTGAAGCTTTCTTT. Its protein is CASSVTGSRYLNTEAFF.

With regard to this clone: Given the absence of the conserved phenylalanine or tryptophan at the CDR3 end, a read error is likely. Because the CDR3's place on the DNA is in doubt, the DNA is left out and the CDR3 is given as listed by TCRdb. J is TRBJ1-1 and V is TRBV23-1. TRBV23-1 is assigned to the ORF class and has an uncertain function. The CDR3 numbers 10 amino acids, ends counted. The CDR3 sequence: CASSQSWPTR.

This clone has a handful of counts. The J gene is TRBJ1-4, the V gene TRBV20-1; D may be TRBD1 (5 bases). Deletions cut 1 base from V and 14 bases from J, with 11 bases between. CDR1 is DFQATT, CDR2 SNEGSKA, per germline (reference sequence). The CDR3 sequence is 11 residues long. In nucleotides, the CDR3 is TGCAGTGCTAGAGTCGTAGACAGTCTGTTTTTT. Its protein is CSARVVDSLFF.

The genes are TRBV7-9 and TRBJ1-1; a weak D match, TRBD1 (5 bases). Germline CDR1 is SEHNR and CDR2 is FQNEAQ (reference sequence). The CDR3 contains 15 residues. V lost 1 base, J lost 3 bases, and 12 bases lay in between. The CDR3 nucleotides read TGTGCCAGCAGCTTAGGGGGCCCCAGGTACACTGAAGCTTTCTTT. It translates to CASSLGGPRYTEAFF. Drawing the rest from reference TRBV7-9 and TRBJ1-1, the complete variable domain is DTGVSQNPRHKITKRGQNVTFRCDPISEHNRLYWYRQTLGQGPEFLTYFQNEAQLEKSRLLSDRFSAERPKGSFSTLEIQRTEQGDSAMYLCASSLGGPRYTEAFFGQGTRLTVV.

Here the CDR3 DNA reads TGTGCCAGCTCTCTACCTGGCGAAAAACTGTTTTTT. Protein product: CASSLPGEKLFF. The V call is TRBV18, the J call TRBJ1-4, with D hard to call. Trimming removed 6 bases from V and 8 bases from J, with 10 bases in between. The CDR3 is 12 amino acids. CDR1 is KGHSH, CDR2 LQKENI, per germline.

The rearrangement links TRBV28 to TRBJ2-7; TRBD2 matches at 7 bases. V dropped 2 bases and J dropped 4; count of bases not matched to a gene: 2. Germline V gives CDR1 MDHEN, CDR2 SYDVKM. The CDR3 runs to 13 residues. The CDR3 DNA follows: TGTGCCAGCAGTTTACTGGGGGGGTACGAGCAGTACTTC. Its translation: CASSLLGGYEQYF.

V usage is TRBV28 and J usage is TRBJ1-5; a weak D match, TRBD1 (6 bases). V dropped 7 bases and J dropped 3 bases, with 22 bases sitting between them. The V gene's germline CDR1 is MDHEN and CDR2 SYDVKM. The CDR3 spans 17 residues. DNA for the CDR3: TGTGCCAGCACAAGGATGCGGGCCTCGGGGGCCAATCAGCCCCAGCATTTT. The encoded protein is CASTRMRASGANQPQHF. Using reference TRBV28 and TRBJ1-5 for the parts outside the CDR3, the full variable domain is DVKVTQSSRYLVKRTGEKVFLECVQDMDHENMFWYRQDPGLGLRLIYFSYDVKMKEKGDIPEGYSVSREKKERFSLILESASTNQTSMYLCASTRMRASGANQPQHFGDGTRLSIL.

Here the CDR3 reads CASSAIGGSIEQYF. CDR3 in DNA: TGTGCCAGCAGCGCCATAGGGGGGAGCATAGAGCAGTACTTC. The V call is TRBV5-6, the J call TRBJ2-7; D tentatively fits TRBD1 or TRBD2 (6 bases each). V shed 4 bases and J shed 7 bases, with 18 bases lying between them. This CDR3 is 14 amino acids long. Germline CDR1 and CDR2: SGHDT and YYEEEE.

The rearrangement joins TRBV27 to TRBJ2-7, with 8 bases that match TRBD1. This CDR3 is 15 amino acids long. Per germline, CDR1 MNHEY and CDR2 SMNVEV (reference sequence). V lost 5 bases, J lost 3 bases, and 9 bases stayed unmatched. The DNA of the CDR3 is TGTGCCAGCAGTCTTCGGGACAGGAGTATCTACGAGCAGTACTTC. Amino acid sequence: CASSLRDRSIYEQYF.

Only a few counts were recorded for this clone. The chain employs TRBV30 and TRBJ1-5; no clear D. V was trimmed by 1 base and J by 4 bases, leaving 11 bases between them. Germline V gene data show CDR1 as GTSNPN and CDR2 as SVGIG (reference sequence). The CDR3 runs 14 residues. The CDR3 sequence is CAWSGFSRNQPQHF. As DNA, the CDR3 is TGTGCCTGGAGTGGTTTTAGCCGGAATCAGCCCCAGCATTTT.

This chain connects TRBV5-8 to TRBJ1-3, with D perhaps TRBD1 (5 bases). The CDR3 is 16 amino acids. Trimming left V 3 bases short and J 0 bases short, with 13 bases between. Germline V gene sequence: CDR1 SGHTS, CDR2 YDEGEE. The CDR3 coding sequence is TGTGCCAGCAGCTCTGTGACAGCTTTCTCTGGAAACACCATATATTTT. Protein sequence: CASSSVTAFSGNTIYF.